Listed below are T cell receptor beta chains from one sample, sequenced in a study of CD8 T cells in Susac syndrome. TCRdb reprocessed the immunoSEQ multiplex PCR reads with MiXCR, giving one entry per CDR3 protein. In the table there are around 130,000 distinct CDR3 sequences, 90% to 95% of which are singletons. The sequenced material came from CD4+ T cells from PBMCs. The receptors were gathered from a human donor in good health. The CDR3 runs from the conserved cysteine through the conserved F or W. Fields, in order: D gene, clone size, J gene, V gene, CDR3 protein, CDR3 DNA. D genes are given only for firm matches. Clone sizes are given selectively: once, few, many, or a class where the clone is expanded.

d_call: -
clone_size: -
j_call: TRBJ2-1
v_call: TRBV7-9
cdr3_aa: CASSPRAASEQFF
cdr3_nt: TGTGCCAGCAGCCCACGAGCAGCGAGTGAGCAGTTCTTC

d_call: TRBD1
clone_size: -
j_call: TRBJ1-2
v_call: TRBV6-1
cdr3_aa: CASTAFGVTGGLDTF
cdr3_nt: TGTGCCAGCACTGCTTTTGGAGTGACAGGGGGTCTGGACACCTTC

d_call: -
clone_size: once
j_call: TRBJ1-5
v_call: TRBV28
cdr3_aa: CASRRGYQPQHF
cdr3_nt: TGTGCCAGCAGGAGAGGCTATCAGCCCCAGCATTTT

d_call: -
clone_size: -
j_call: TRBJ2-1
v_call: TRBV29-1
cdr3_aa: CSVGRGHGDEQFF
cdr3_nt: TGCAGCGTTGGAAGGGGACACGGCGATGAGCAGTTCTTC

d_call: -
clone_size: few
j_call: TRBJ2-5
v_call: TRBV5-1
cdr3_aa: CASSLGLQETQYF
cdr3_nt: TGTGCCAGCAGTTTGGGATTACAAGAGACCCAGTACTTC

d_call: -
clone_size: once
j_call: TRBJ1-3
v_call: TRBV27
cdr3_aa: CASRYTGGNTIYF
cdr3_nt: TGTGCCAGCAGATACACAGGGGGAAACACCATATATTTT

d_call: -
clone_size: -
j_call: TRBJ2-4
v_call: TRBV29-1
cdr3_aa: CSVADVLAKNIQYF
cdr3_nt: TGCAGCGTTGCGGACGTTCTAGCCAAAAACATTCAGTACTTC

d_call: -
clone_size: -
j_call: TRBJ1-6
v_call: TRBV27
cdr3_aa: CASWSSYNSPLHF
cdr3_nt: TGTGCCAGCTGGAGCTCCTATAATTCACCCCTCCACTTT

d_call: -
clone_size: -
j_call: TRBJ2-7
v_call: TRBV7-2
cdr3_aa: CASSSPTRDEQYF
cdr3_nt: TGTGCCAGCAGCTCCCCCACGAGAGACGAGCAGTACTTC

d_call: -
clone_size: -
j_call: TRBJ2-7
v_call: TRBV27
cdr3_aa: CASSGTYEQYF
cdr3_nt: TGTGCCAGCTCAGGGACCTACGAGCAGTACTTC

d_call: -
clone_size: once
j_call: TRBJ1-1
v_call: TRBV27
cdr3_aa: CAARTVGTNEAFF
cdr3_nt: TGTGCCGCTAGGACGGTCGGAACAAATGAAGCTTTCTTT

d_call: -
clone_size: -
j_call: TRBJ2-7
v_call: TRBV29-1
cdr3_aa: CSVTPGTAPGEQYF
cdr3_nt: TGCAGCGTAACCCCCGGGACGGCCCCGGGGGAGCAGTACTTC

d_call: -
clone_size: -
j_call: TRBJ2-7
v_call: TRBV7-2
cdr3_aa: CASSLDSSLSYEQYF
cdr3_nt: TGTGCCAGCAGCCTGGACAGCTCTCTATCCTACGAGCAGTACTTC

d_call: TRBD1
clone_size: -
j_call: TRBJ2-7
v_call: TRBV10-3
cdr3_aa: CATGGQGGYYEQYF
cdr3_nt: TGTGCCACCGGGGGACAGGGTGGCTACTACGAGCAGTACTTC

d_call: TRBD2
clone_size: -
j_call: TRBJ2-5
v_call: TRBV5-1
cdr3_aa: CASSAELLAGVQETQYF
cdr3_nt: TGCGCCAGCAGCGCGGAGCTCCTAGCGGGTGTACAAGAGACCCAGTACTTC

d_call: TRBD2
clone_size: -
j_call: TRBJ2-7
v_call: TRBV18
cdr3_aa: CASSRGIAGDEQYF
cdr3_nt: TGTGCCAGCTCACGAGGGATAGCGGGAGACGAGCAGTACTTC

d_call: TRBD1
clone_size: -
j_call: TRBJ2-1
v_call: TRBV29-1
cdr3_aa: CSGSGGAYNEQFF
cdr3_nt: TGCAGCGGGTCAGGGGGCGCTTACAATGAGCAGTTCTTC

d_call: -
clone_size: -
j_call: TRBJ2-7
v_call: TRBV20-1
cdr3_aa: CSALGQGSYEQYF
cdr3_nt: TGCAGTGCCCTGGGGCAGGGGAGCTACGAGCAGTACTTC

d_call: TRBD2
clone_size: -
j_call: TRBJ2-6
v_call: TRBV20-1
cdr3_aa: CSARARGGLALANVLTF
cdr3_nt: TGCAGTGCTAGAGCCCGAGGGGGACTAGCGCTCGCCAACGTCCTGACTTTC

d_call: -
clone_size: -
j_call: TRBJ2-5
v_call: TRBV5-1
cdr3_aa: CASSLASGEGETQYF
cdr3_nt: TGCGCCAGCAGCTTGGCCTCAGGGGAGGGAGAGACCCAGTACTTC

d_call: -
clone_size: -
j_call: TRBJ1-5
v_call: TRBV4-1
cdr3_aa: CASSQDREVISNQPQHF
cdr3_nt: TGCGCCAGCAGCCAAGACAGGGAGGTGATTAGCAATCAGCCCCAGCATTTT

d_call: TRBD1
clone_size: once
j_call: TRBJ1-1
v_call: TRBV3-1
cdr3_aa: CASTQARDRGIEAFF
cdr3_nt: TGTGCCAGCACACAAGCCCGGGACAGGGGGATTGAAGCTTTCTTT

d_call: -
clone_size: -
j_call: TRBJ2-1
v_call: TRBV29-1
cdr3_aa: CSVDPGSSYNEQFF
cdr3_nt: TGCAGCGTTGATCCCGGGAGTTCCTACAATGAGCAGTTCTTC

d_call: -
clone_size: -
j_call: TRBJ2-3
v_call: TRBV5-4
cdr3_aa: CASSSNRDTQYF
cdr3_nt: TGTGCCAGCAGCTCAAACCGAGATACGCAGTATTTT

d_call: -
clone_size: -
j_call: TRBJ1-2
v_call: TRBV29-1
cdr3_aa: CSAQGIDGYTF
cdr3_nt: TGCAGCGCCCAGGGTATCGATGGCTACACCTTC

d_call: -
clone_size: -
j_call: TRBJ2-3
v_call: TRBV2
cdr3_aa: CASMREKRTDTQYF
cdr3_nt: TGTGCCAGCATGCGAGAAAAACGCACAGATACGCAGTATTTT

d_call: -
clone_size: -
j_call: TRBJ1-4
v_call: TRBV7-2
cdr3_aa: CASSLGRREKLFF
cdr3_nt: TGTGCCAGCAGCTTAGGCCGGCGGGAAAAACTGTTTTTT

d_call: -
clone_size: -
j_call: TRBJ2-1
v_call: TRBV5-4
cdr3_aa: CAGYKGGNEQFF
cdr3_nt: TGTGCCGGGTACAAGGGCGGCAATGAGCAGTTCTTC

d_call: TRBD1
clone_size: -
j_call: TRBJ1-2
v_call: TRBV3-1
cdr3_aa: CASSRQGANYGYTF
cdr3_nt: TGTGCCAGCAGCCGACAGGGAGCTAACTATGGCTACACCTTC

d_call: TRBD2
clone_size: -
j_call: TRBJ2-5
v_call: TRBV5-1
cdr3_aa: CANSFSGRPETQYF
cdr3_nt: TGCGCCAACAGCTTTAGCGGGAGGCCGGAGACCCAGTACTTC

d_call: -
clone_size: -
j_call: TRBJ1-4
v_call: TRBV5-1
cdr3_aa: CASSLRYPNEKLFF
cdr3_nt: TGCGCCAGCAGCTTGAGGTACCCTAATGAAAAACTGTTTTTT

d_call: TRBD1
clone_size: -
j_call: TRBJ2-3
v_call: TRBV7-2
cdr3_aa: CASSYQQGDTQYF
cdr3_nt: TGTGCCAGCAGCTATCAACAGGGGGATACGCAGTATTTT

d_call: -
clone_size: -
j_call: TRBJ2-1
v_call: TRBV7-2
cdr3_aa: CAGGRGQMGNEQFF
cdr3_nt: TGTGCCGGGGGCAGGGGTCAAATGGGCAATGAGCAGTTCTTC

d_call: TRBD2
clone_size: -
j_call: TRBJ2-5
v_call: TRBV29-1
cdr3_aa: CSAGLAGGYQETQYF
cdr3_nt: TGCAGCGCTGGACTAGCGGGAGGGTACCAAGAGACCCAGTACTTC

d_call: TRBD2
clone_size: -
j_call: TRBJ2-3
v_call: TRBV3-1
cdr3_aa: CASSPGLERSAQYF
cdr3_nt: TGTGCCAGCAGCCCGGGACTAGAAAGGTCAGCGCAGTATTTT

d_call: TRBD2
clone_size: -
j_call: TRBJ2-7
v_call: TRBV5-1
cdr3_aa: CASSLILAGVEQYF
cdr3_nt: TGCGCCAGCAGCTTGATACTAGCGGGAGTCGAGCAGTACTTC

d_call: TRBD1
clone_size: -
j_call: TRBJ2-7
v_call: TRBV29-1
cdr3_aa: CSVGGTGGSYEQYF
cdr3_nt: TGCAGCGTTGGAGGCACAGGGGGCTCTTACGAGCAGTACTTC

d_call: -
clone_size: -
j_call: TRBJ1-5
v_call: TRBV12-3/TRBV12-4
cdr3_aa: CASSWDQSNQPQHF
cdr3_nt: TGTGCCAGCAGTTGGGACCAAAGCAATCAGCCCCAGCATTTT

d_call: -
clone_size: -
j_call: TRBJ2-3
v_call: TRBV5-1
cdr3_aa: CASSRAPGPTDTQYF
cdr3_nt: TGCGCCAGCAGCCGAGCACCGGGGCCCACAGATACGCAGTATTTT

d_call: -
clone_size: -
j_call: TRBJ1-3
v_call: TRBV12-3/TRBV12-4
cdr3_aa: CASSRQAGNTIYF
cdr3_nt: TGTGCCAGCAGTAGACAGGCTGGAAACACCATATATTTT

d_call: TRBD2
clone_size: -
j_call: TRBJ2-7
v_call: TRBV7-9
cdr3_aa: CASTFEGLAGTYEQYF
cdr3_nt: TGTGCCAGCACCTTCGAGGGACTAGCGGGGACCTACGAGCAGTACTTC

d_call: -
clone_size: -
j_call: TRBJ1-1
v_call: TRBV12-3/TRBV12-4
cdr3_aa: CASRSRATEAFF
cdr3_nt: TGTGCCAGCAGAAGCAGGGCTACTGAAGCTTTCTTT

d_call: -
clone_size: -
j_call: TRBJ1-2
v_call: TRBV28
cdr3_aa: CASSMGLRGYTF
cdr3_nt: TGTGCCAGCAGTATGGGGCTTCGCGGCTACACCTTC

d_call: -
clone_size: -
j_call: TRBJ1-1
v_call: TRBV20-1
cdr3_aa: CSARQVGEAFF
cdr3_nt: TGCAGTGCTAGACAGGTCGGGGAAGCTTTCTTT

d_call: TRBD2
clone_size: -
j_call: TRBJ2-7
v_call: TRBV2
cdr3_aa: CASSGVAGLSYEQYF
cdr3_nt: TGTGCCAGCAGTGGGGTAGCGGGGTTATCCTACGAGCAGTACTTC

d_call: -
clone_size: -
j_call: TRBJ2-1
v_call: TRBV4-1
cdr3_aa: CASSQDPITYNEQFF
cdr3_nt: TGCGCCAGCAGCCAAGATCCAATTACCTACAATGAGCAGTTCTTC

d_call: -
clone_size: few
j_call: TRBJ2-3
v_call: TRBV5-1
cdr3_aa: CASSLGAQDTQYF
cdr3_nt: TGTGCCAGCAGTCTCGGGGCGCAGGATACGCAGTATTTT

d_call: -
clone_size: -
j_call: TRBJ2-1
v_call: TRBV7-2
cdr3_aa: CASSPRWAASYNEQFF
cdr3_nt: TGTGCCAGCAGCCCCAGGTGGGCAGCCTCCTACAATGAGCAGTTCTTC

d_call: TRBD1
clone_size: -
j_call: TRBJ1-4
v_call: TRBV5-1
cdr3_aa: CASSLQGTGSNEKLFF
cdr3_nt: TGCGCCAGCAGCTTGCAGGGGACAGGGAGTAATGAAAAACTGTTTTTT

d_call: TRBD2
clone_size: -
j_call: TRBJ2-4
v_call: TRBV7-9
cdr3_aa: CASRGTSPQSVNIQYF
cdr3_nt: TGTGCCAGCAGGGGGACTAGCCCCCAATCGGTAAACATTCAGTACTTC

d_call: -
clone_size: once
j_call: TRBJ2-2
v_call: TRBV5-4
cdr3_aa: CASSPDSSRTGELFF
cdr3_nt: TGTGCCAGCAGCCCGGATTCAAGTCGCACCGGGGAGCTGTTTTTT

d_call: TRBD2
clone_size: -
j_call: TRBJ2-1
v_call: TRBV3-1
cdr3_aa: CASSSLAGGNEQFF
cdr3_nt: TGTGCCAGCAGCTCATTAGCGGGAGGGAATGAGCAGTTCTTC

d_call: -
clone_size: -
j_call: TRBJ2-5
v_call: TRBV28
cdr3_aa: CASDGVGETQYF
cdr3_nt: TGTGCCAGCGACGGGGTGGGGGAGACCCAGTACTTC